A selection of T cell receptor beta chains follows, all from one sample in a study of blood T cell repertoires in COVID-19. Repertoires were generated with immunoSEQ multiplex PCR, while TCRdb's copy carries only in-frame clones and drops some. The table has approximately 180,000 clones, over 70% seen once; the top ten hold about 7%. The sequenced sample consisted of peripheral blood. Receptors originate from a woman in her 40s with COVID-19, enrolled during active disease. Each CDR3 is given with its conserved first and last residue. Each record gives: D gene, J gene, V gene, clone size, CDR3 DNA, CDR3 protein. A D gene is named only where the DNA matches it firmly. Expanded clones get a size class; other rows say once, few or many, or leave the size out.

- TRBJ1-5 TRBV19 - TGTGCCAGTAGTATGGGGCCCGGTTATAGCAATCAGCCCCAGCATTTT CASSMGPGYSNQPQHF
- TRBJ1-2 TRBV6-5 - TGTGCCAGCGGGGCCCGTACCTATGGCTACACCTTC CASGARTYGYTF
- TRBJ1-1 TRBV25-1 - TGTGCCAGCAGAAGGACAGACAACACTGAAGCTTTCTTT CASRRTDNTEAFF
- TRBJ2-2 TRBV7-9 - TGTGCCAGCAGCTTATTTGGAGGGCTCGGCACCGGGGAGCTGTTTTTT CASSLFGGLGTGELFF
TRBD1 TRBJ2-5 TRBV27 - TGTGCCAGCAGTTTAAGGGGGCGTGAGACCCAGTACTTC CASSLRGRETQYF
- TRBJ1-4 TRBV2 - TGTGCCACCACTAGAGACACCAATGAAAAACTGTTTTTT CATTRDTNEKLFF
TRBD2 TRBJ2-1 TRBV10-2 - TGCGCCAGCAGGGGCTCGGCGGGGGGGCAAGAGCAGTTCTTC CASRGSAGGQEQFF
TRBD1 TRBJ2-2 TRBV27 - TGTGCCAGCAGCGGTCCGGGACAGTACACCGGGGAGCTGTTTTTT CASSGPGQYTGELFF
- TRBJ2-2 TRBV5-4 - TGTGCCAGCAGCTTGGTGTCAGTACGAAATGTTCCCGGGGAGCTGTTTTTT CASSLVSVRNVPGELFF
- TRBJ1-2 TRBV10-1 - TGCGCCAGCAGTGACAGGGACTATGGCTACACCTTC CASSDRDYGYTF
- TRBJ2-7 TRBV6-5 once TGTGCCAGCAGTAGGACAGTTACCTACGAGCAGTACTTC CASSRTVTYEQYF
- TRBJ1-2 TRBV9 - TGTGCCAGCAGCGTAGACGAGGGTTTTAGCTACACCTTC CASSVDEGFSYTF
- TRBJ1-1 TRBV4-1 - TGCGCCAGCAGCCAGATCAGATTCCAGGCTGAAGCTTTCTTT CASSQIRFQAEAFF
TRBD1 TRBJ1-6 TRBV6-5 - TGTGCCAGCAGTTACGAGGAGGGGACAGGTTCACCCCTCCACTTT CASSYEEGTGSPLHF
- TRBJ1-1 TRBV28 - TGTGCCAGCAGTTTGGAGGGCACTGAAGCTTTCTTT CASSLEGTEAFF
- TRBJ1-1 TRBV11-2 - TGTGCCAGCAGCTTAGCGCAGGGCCAGATGAACACTGAAGCTTTCTTT CASSLAQGQMNTEAFF
TRBD1 TRBJ2-7 TRBV10-1 - TGCGCCAGCAGTGCTGGACAGGCTTCCTACGAGCAGTACTTC CASSAGQASYEQYF
TRBD2 TRBJ2-4 TRBV28 - TGTGCCAGCAGTTCCTTAGGGGCGGGAGACTTC CASSSLGAGDF
- TRBJ1-1 TRBV2 - TGTGCCAGCAGCAAAGAGGGGATGGGGGGGACTGAAGCTTTCTTT CASSKEGMGGTEAFF
TRBD1 TRBJ2-3 TRBV7-9 medium-sized TGTGCCAGCAGCCGGGGACAGGCTGGAACTAGCACAGATACGCAGTATTTT CASSRGQAGTSTDTQYF
- TRBJ1-6 TRBV4-1 - TGCGCCAGCAGCCAAAGCCCGGGACAAAATAACAATTCACCCCTCCACTTT CASSQSPGQNNNSPLHF
TRBD2 TRBJ2-3 TRBV2 - TGTGCCAGCAAGCGGGAGGGAGATACGCAGTATTTT CASKREGDTQYF
- TRBJ1-1 TRBV5-1 - TGCGCCAGCAGCTTGGTATCGACCACAGACGGCACTGAAGCTTTCTTT CASSLVSTTDGTEAFF
- TRBJ2-7 TRBV7-8 - TGTGCCAGCAGCTTAGTGGGGACACTCCTCTACGAGCAGTACTTC CASSLVGTLLYEQYF
TRBD1 TRBJ1-3 TRBV3-1/TRBV3-2 once TGTGCCAGCAGCCAAGCGGTAGGGGGCGCATGGTACACCATATATTTT CASSQAVGGAWYTIYF
- TRBJ1-2 TRBV6-5 - TGTGCCAGCAGTTACCGACCATCAACAGGGCACGGCTACACCTTC CASSYRPSTGHGYTF
- TRBJ2-3 TRBV18 - TGTGCCAGCTCACCGGGCATTACAGATACGCAGTATTTT CASSPGITDTQYF
TRBD2 TRBJ2-2 TRBV2 - TGTGCCAGCAGTGAAGTGCGGGGGGGCACCGGGGAGCTGTTTTTT CASSEVRGGTGELFF
TRBD1 TRBJ1-2 TRBV18 - TGTGCCAGCTCACCATGGTCAGGGGGCGCAGGGGGCTACACCTTC CASSPWSGGAGGYTF
TRBD1 TRBJ1-4 TRBV7-9 - TGTGCCAGCAGCGGGACAGAAGGTGAAAAACTGTTTTTT CASSGTEGEKLFF
- TRBJ1-2 TRBV6-4 - TGTGCCAGCAGTCGGTCAGGGCGAGGCTACACCTTC CASSRSGRGYTF
TRBD1 TRBJ2-2 TRBV5-6 - TGTGCCAGCAGCTTGATCCGACAGGGGTACACCGGGGAGCTGTTTTTT CASSLIRQGYTGELFF
TRBD1 TRBJ1-4 TRBV6-5 - TGTGCCAGCAGTACCGGGACAGGGGTTGAAAAACTGTTTTTT CASSTGTGVEKLFF
- TRBJ2-7 TRBV27 - TGTGCCAGCAGTTACCAGGGGACTACCCTCGAGCAGTACTTC CASSYQGTTLEQYF
- TRBJ1-4 TRBV7-9 - TGTGCCAGCAGCTTCAGGGCGTTGAATGAAAAACTGTTTTTT CASSFRALNEKLFF
- TRBJ2-5 TRBV23-1 - TGCGAAGCCATCCAAGAGACCCAGTACTTC CEAIQETQYF
- TRBJ1-6 TRBV4-1 - TGCGCCAGCAGCCAAGGACGGGAAAGAAATTCACCCCTCCACTTT CASSQGRERNSPLHF
- TRBJ1-2 TRBV4-1 few TGCGCCAGCAGCCAAGATAGGGGGAACTATGGCTACACCTTC CASSQDRGNYGYTF
- TRBJ1-1 TRBV5-1 - TGCGCCAGCAGAGAGGGTTTATCAGCTTTCTTT CASREGLSAFF
TRBD1 TRBJ1-2 TRBV12-3/TRBV12-4 - TGTGCCAGCAGTCTTACAGGGGGTAGCGGCTACACCTTC CASSLTGGSGYTF
TRBD1 TRBJ1-1 TRBV5-6 few TGTGCCAGCAGCTTGGGGGACAGGGGCCCGAACACTGAAGCTTTCTTT CASSLGDRGPNTEAFF
- TRBJ1-1 TRBV2 - TGTGCCAGCAGTGAAGGTCCAGTTATAAAAGCTTTCTTT CASSEGPVIKAFF